This entry describes one T cell receptor beta chain. Its antigen is unknown. Trimming left V 0 bases short and J 4 bases short, with 7 bases between. The CDR3 spans 13 residues. Germline CDR1 and CDR2: SNHLY and FYNNEI. The PCR had 60 Vbeta and 13 Jbeta primers. Here immunoSEQ multiplex PCR was the method, and the copy in TCRdb shows in-frame clones only, minus some. The table lists more than 150,000 clones, 81% of them singletons. Although they were nominally healthy when sampled, donors likely had unrecorded immune exposures. This sample was taken from a study of cytomegalovirus exposure and HLA in healthy donors. Overall study results and limits: The investigators catalogued some 160 TCR beta chains as cytomegalovirus-associated. In a later analysis, specific HLA alleles were associated with approximately 16,000 TCR beta sequences at a 0.05 false discovery rate.

This sequence was found in a woman aged 18 to 35 in good health and CMV-seropositive. This rearrangement joins TRBV2 to TRBJ2-7; no reliable D call. Sample: PBMCs. CDR3 sequence: CASSEAYNYEQYF. CDR3 in DNA: TGTGCCAGCAGTGAAGCGTACAATTACGAGCAGTACTTC. Full variable domain (remainder filled in from reference TRBV2 and TRBJ2-7): EPEVTQTPSHQVTQMGQEVILRCVPISNHLYFYWYRQILGQKVEFLVSFYNNEISEKSEIFDDQFSVERPDGSNFTLKIRSTKLEDSAMYFCASSEAYNYEQYFGPGTRLTVT.